The entry that follows covers one T cell receptor (beta chain) sequence. Antigen specificity is unknown. Single viable CD3+CD4+CD8-CD45RO+ cells were sorted as the memory CD4+ T cells. CMV serostatus came from serum IgG against pp150, pp28, p38, p52. Positive selection with CD4 microbeads enriched total CD4+ T cells. The V and J ends lost 1 base and 4 bases, in that order; junction bases with no gene match: 2. The germline gives CDR1 LNHDA, CDR2 SQIVND (reference sequence). CDR3 length: 15 amino acids. The data derive from a study of memory CD4+ T cells and cytomegalovirus serostatus. Findings and limits, study-wide: Of approximately 150 reported CMV TCRbeta sequences, 65 to 85 were found in memory CD4+ repertoires.

As processed by the authors: Out-of-frame sequences were removed, leaving some 2 million distinct TCRbeta sequences. Using immunoSEQ multiplex PCR, the repertoire was profiled, and TCRdb retains in-frame clones only, with some absent. Clone size and the V and J calls come from that table; the DNA yielded D and trimming. Of tens of thousands of clones detected, around four fifths appear once; the ten largest clones hold more than 0.8%. V is TRBV19 and J is TRBJ2-2; 8 positions match TRBD1. This TCR was recovered from an adult in good health and CMV-seronegative. The material sequenced was memory CD4+ T cells from blood. CDR3 sequence reads: CASSIGQGITGELFF. Here the CDR3 DNA reads TGTGCCAGTAGTATAGGACAGGGGATCACCGGGGAGCTGTTTTTT.